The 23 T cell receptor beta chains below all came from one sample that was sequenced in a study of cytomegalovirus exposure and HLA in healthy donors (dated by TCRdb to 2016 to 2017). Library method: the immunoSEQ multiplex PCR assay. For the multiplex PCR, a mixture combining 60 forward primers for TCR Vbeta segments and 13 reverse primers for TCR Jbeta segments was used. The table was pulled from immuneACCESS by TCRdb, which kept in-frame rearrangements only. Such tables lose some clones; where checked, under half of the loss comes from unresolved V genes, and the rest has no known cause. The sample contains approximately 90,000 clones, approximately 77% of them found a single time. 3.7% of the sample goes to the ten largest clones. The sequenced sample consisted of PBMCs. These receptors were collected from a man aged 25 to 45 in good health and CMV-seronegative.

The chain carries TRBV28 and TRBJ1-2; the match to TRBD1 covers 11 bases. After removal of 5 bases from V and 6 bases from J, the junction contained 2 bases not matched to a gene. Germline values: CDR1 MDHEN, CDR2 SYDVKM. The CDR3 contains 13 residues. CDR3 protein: CASSRTGGNGYTF. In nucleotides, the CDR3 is TGTGCCAGCAGTCGGACAGGGGGCAATGGCTACACCTTC.

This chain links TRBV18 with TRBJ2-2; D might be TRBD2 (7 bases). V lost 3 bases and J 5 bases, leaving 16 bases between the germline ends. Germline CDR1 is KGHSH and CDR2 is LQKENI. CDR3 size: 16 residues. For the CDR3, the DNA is TGTGCCAGCTCACCCCAACGGGGGGCAGAGACCGGGGAGCTGTTTTTT. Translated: CASSPQRGAETGELFF.

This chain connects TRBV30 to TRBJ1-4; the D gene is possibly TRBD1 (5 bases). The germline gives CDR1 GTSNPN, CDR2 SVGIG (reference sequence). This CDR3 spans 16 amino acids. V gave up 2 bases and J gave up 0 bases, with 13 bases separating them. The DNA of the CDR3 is TGTGCCTGGAGTTCGCGGGGGGAAACAACTAATGAAAAACTGTTTTTT. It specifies CAWSSRGETTNEKLFF.

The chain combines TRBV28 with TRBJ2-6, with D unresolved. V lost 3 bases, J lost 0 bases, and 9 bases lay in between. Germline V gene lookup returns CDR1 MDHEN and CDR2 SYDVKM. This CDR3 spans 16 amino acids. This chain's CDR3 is CASSFDKLSGANVLTF. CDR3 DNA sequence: TGTGCCAGCAGTTTTGACAAACTCTCTGGGGCCAACGTCCTGACTTTC.

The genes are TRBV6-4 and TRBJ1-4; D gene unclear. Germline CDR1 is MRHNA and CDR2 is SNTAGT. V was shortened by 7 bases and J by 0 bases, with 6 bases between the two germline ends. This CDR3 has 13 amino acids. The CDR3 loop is CASTGTTNEKLFF. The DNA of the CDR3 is TGTGCCAGCACAGGTACAACTAATGAAAAACTGTTTTTT.

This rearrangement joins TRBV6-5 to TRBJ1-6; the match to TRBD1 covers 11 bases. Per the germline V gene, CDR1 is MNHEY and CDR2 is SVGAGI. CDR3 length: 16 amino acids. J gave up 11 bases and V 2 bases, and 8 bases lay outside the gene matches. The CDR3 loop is CASSYNRGTGGTPLHF. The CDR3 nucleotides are TGTGCCAGCAGTTACAATCGCGGGACAGGGGGGACACCCCTCCACTTT.

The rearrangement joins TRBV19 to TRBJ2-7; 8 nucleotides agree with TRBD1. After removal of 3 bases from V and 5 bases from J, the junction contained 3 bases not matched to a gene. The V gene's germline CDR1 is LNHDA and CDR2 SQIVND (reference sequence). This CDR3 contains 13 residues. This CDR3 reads CASSMGTGDEQYF. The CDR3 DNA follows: TGTGCCAGTAGTATGGGGACAGGAGACGAGCAGTACTTC.

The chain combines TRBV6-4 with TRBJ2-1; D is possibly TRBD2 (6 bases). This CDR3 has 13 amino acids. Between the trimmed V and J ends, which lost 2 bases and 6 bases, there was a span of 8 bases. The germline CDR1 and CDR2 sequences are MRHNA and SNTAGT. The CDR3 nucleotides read TGTGCCAGCAGTGACCGGGACTCCAATGAGCAGTTCTTC. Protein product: CASSDRDSNEQFF.

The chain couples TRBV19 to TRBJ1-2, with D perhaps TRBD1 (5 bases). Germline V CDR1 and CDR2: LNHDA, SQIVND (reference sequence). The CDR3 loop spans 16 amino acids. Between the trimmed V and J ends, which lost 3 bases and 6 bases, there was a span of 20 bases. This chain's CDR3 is CASSIGLEGSLNGYTF. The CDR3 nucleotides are TGTGCCAGTAGTATCGGATTGGAGGGGTCGCTTAATGGCTACACCTTC. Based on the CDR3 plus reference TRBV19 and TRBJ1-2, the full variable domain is DGGITQSPKYLFRKEGQNVTLSCEQNLNHDAMYWYRQDPGQGLRLIYYSQIVNDFQKGDIAEGYSVSREKKESFPLTVTSAQKNPTAFYLCASSIGLEGSLNGYTFGSGTRLTVV.

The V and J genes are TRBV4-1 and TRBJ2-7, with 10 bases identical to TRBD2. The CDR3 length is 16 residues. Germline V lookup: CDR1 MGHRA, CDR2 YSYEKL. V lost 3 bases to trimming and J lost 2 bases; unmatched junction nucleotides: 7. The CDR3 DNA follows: TGCGCCAGCAGCCAGGGTACTAGCGGGACCACCTACGAGCAGTACTTC. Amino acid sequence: CASSQGTSGTTYEQYF.

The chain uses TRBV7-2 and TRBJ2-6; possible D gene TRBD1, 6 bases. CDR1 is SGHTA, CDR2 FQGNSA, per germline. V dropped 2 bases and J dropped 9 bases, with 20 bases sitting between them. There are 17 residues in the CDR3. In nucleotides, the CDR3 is TGTGCCAGCAGCTTAAGTGCCCGGACAGCAGCGCACAACGTCCTGACTTTC. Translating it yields CASSLSARTAAHNVLTF.

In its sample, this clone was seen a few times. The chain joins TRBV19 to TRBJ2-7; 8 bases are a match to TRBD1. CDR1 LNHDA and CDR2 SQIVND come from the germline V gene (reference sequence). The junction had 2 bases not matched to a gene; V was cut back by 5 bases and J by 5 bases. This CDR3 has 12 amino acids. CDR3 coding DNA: TGTGCCAGTAGTGACAGGGGAGACGAGCAGTACTTC. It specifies CASSDRGDEQYF.

Here the CDR3 reads CASSSPRGLNTEAFF. In DNA form, the CDR3 reads TGTGCCAGCAGCTCACCCAGGGGGCTGAACACTGAAGCTTTCTTT. The rearrangement links TRBV7-9 to TRBJ1-1, with 8 nucleotides matching TRBD1. V trimming: 4 bases; J trimming: 0 bases; junction bases outside the gene matches: 4. Per germline, CDR1 SEHNR and CDR2 FQNEAQ (reference sequence). There are 15 residues in the CDR3. The full variable domain, in which reference TRBV7-9 and TRBJ1-1 provide the parts outside the CDR3, is DTGVSQNPRHKITKRGQNVTFRCDPISEHNRLYWYRQTLGQGPEFLTYFQNEAQLEKSRLLSDRFSAERPKGSFSTLEIQRTEQGDSAMYLCASSSPRGLNTEAFFGQGTRLTVV.

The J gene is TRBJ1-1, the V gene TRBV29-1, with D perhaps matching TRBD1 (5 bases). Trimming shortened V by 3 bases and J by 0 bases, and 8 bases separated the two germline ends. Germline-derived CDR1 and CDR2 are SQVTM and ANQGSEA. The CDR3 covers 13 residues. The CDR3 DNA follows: TGCAGCGTTGAGGAGGGGATGAACACTGAAGCTTTCTTT. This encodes CSVEEGMNTEAFF.

The CDR3 DNA sequence: TGTGCCAGCAGCGTGGGACAGGGATGGGACGAAAAACTGTTTTTT. This encodes CASSVGQGWDEKLFF. V usage is TRBV9 and J usage is TRBJ1-4; 9 bases line up with TRBD1. The trim removed 2 bases at V and 8 bases at J, leaving 7 bases unmatched. CDR3 length equals 15 residues. Germline V lookup: CDR1 SGDLS, CDR2 YYNGEE.

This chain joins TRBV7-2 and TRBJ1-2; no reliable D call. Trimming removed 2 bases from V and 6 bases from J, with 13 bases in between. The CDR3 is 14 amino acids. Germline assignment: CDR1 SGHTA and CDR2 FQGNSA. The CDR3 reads CASSLYPTSDGYTF. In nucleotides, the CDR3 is TGTGCCAGCAGCTTATACCCAACCTCAGATGGCTACACCTTC.

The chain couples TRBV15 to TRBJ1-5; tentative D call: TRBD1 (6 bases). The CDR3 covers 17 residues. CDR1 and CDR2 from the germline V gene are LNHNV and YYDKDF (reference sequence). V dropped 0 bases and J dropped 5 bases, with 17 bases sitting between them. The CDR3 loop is CATSRDGGGRVDQPQHF. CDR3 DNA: TGTGCCACCAGCAGAGACGGCGGGGGCCGGGTGGATCAGCCCCAGCATTTT.

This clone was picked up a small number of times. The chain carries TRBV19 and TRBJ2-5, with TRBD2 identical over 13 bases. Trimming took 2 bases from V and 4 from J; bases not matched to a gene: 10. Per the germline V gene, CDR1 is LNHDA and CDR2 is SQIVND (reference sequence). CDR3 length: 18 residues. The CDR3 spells CASSIPPGTSGNGETQYF. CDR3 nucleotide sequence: TGTGCCAGTAGTATACCCCCCGGGACTAGCGGGAATGGAGAGACCCAGTACTTC.

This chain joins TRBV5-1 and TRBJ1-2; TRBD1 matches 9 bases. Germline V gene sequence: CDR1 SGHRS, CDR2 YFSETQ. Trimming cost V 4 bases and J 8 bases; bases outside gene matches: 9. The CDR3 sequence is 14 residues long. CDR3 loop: CASSGGQGGGGYTF. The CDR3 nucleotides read TGCGCCAGCAGCGGGGGACAGGGAGGCGGAGGCTACACCTTC.

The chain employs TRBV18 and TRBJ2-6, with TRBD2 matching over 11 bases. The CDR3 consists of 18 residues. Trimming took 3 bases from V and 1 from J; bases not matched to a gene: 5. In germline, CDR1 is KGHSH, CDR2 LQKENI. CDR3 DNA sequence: TGTGCCAGCTCACCGGGACTAGCGGCCCCATCTGGGGCCAACGTCCTGACTTTC. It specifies CASSPGLAAPSGANVLTF.

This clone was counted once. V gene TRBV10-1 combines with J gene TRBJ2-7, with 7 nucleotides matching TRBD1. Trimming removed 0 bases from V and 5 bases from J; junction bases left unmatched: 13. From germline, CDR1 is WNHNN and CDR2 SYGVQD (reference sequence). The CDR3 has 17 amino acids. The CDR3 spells CASSESIGVGQPNEQYF. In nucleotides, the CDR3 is TGCGCCAGCAGTGAGTCGATCGGGGTGGGACAGCCCAACGAGCAGTACTTC.

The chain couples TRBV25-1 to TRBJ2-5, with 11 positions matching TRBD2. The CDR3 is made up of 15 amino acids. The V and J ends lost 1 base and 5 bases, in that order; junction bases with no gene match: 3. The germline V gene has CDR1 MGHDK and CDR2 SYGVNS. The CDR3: CASSESLAGVETQYF. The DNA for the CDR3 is TGTGCCAGCAGTGAATCACTAGCGGGAGTTGAGACCCAGTACTTC.

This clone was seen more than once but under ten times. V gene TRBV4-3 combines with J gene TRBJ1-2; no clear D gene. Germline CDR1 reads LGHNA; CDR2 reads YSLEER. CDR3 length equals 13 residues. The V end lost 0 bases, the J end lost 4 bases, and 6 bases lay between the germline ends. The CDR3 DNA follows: TGCGCCAGCAGCCAAGAAAACAGCTATGGCTACACCTTC. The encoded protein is CASSQENSYGYTF.